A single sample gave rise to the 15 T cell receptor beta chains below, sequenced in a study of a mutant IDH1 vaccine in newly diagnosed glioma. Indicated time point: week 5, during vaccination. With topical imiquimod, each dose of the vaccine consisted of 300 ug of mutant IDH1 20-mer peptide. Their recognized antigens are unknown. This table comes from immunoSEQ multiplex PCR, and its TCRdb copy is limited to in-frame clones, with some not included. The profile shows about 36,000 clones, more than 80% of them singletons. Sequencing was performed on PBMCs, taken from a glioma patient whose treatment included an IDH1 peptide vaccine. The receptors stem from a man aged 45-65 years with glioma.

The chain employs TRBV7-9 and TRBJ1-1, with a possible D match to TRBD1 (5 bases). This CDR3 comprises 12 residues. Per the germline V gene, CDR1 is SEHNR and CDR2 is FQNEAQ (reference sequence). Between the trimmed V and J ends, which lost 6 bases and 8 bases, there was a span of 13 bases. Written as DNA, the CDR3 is TGTGCCAGCAGTCGCGGGACGGTAGAAGCTTTCTTT. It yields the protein CASSRGTVEAFF.

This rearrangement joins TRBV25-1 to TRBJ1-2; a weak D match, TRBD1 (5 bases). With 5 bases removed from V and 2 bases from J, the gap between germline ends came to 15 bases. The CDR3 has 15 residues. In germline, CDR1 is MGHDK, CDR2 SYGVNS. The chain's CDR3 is CASSSGSGLNYGYTF. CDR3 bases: TGTGCCAGCAGTTCTGGATCGGGGCTCAACTATGGCTACACCTTC.

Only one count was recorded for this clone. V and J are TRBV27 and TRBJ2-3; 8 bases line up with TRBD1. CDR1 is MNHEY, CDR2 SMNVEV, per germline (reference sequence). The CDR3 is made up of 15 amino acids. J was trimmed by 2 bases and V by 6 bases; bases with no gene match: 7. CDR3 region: CASRAQGAYTDTQYF. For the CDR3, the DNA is TGTGCCAGCAGGGCGCAGGGGGCCTACACAGATACGCAGTATTTT.

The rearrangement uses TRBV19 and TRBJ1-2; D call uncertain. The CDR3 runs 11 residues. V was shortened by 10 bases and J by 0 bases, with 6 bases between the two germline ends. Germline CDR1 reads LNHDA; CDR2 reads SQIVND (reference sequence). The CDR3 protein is CATTTNYGYTF. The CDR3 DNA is TGTGCCACGACTACTAACTATGGCTACACCTTC.

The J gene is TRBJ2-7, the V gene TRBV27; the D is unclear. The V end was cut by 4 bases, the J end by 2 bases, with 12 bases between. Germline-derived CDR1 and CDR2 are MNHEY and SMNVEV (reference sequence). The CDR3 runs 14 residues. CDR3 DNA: TGTGCCAGCAGTTGGTCGGGCAGAGCCTACGAGCAGTACTTC. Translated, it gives CASSWSGRAYEQYF.

CDR3 in amino acids: CASRDRGNQPQHF. CDR3 coding DNA: TGTGCCAGCAGGGACAGGGGCAATCAGCCCCAGCATTTT. V and J are TRBV27 and TRBJ1-5, with TRBD1 identical over 8 bases. The V gene's germline CDR1 is MNHEY and CDR2 SMNVEV (reference sequence). The CDR3 contains 13 residues. The trim removed 6 bases at V and 2 bases at J, leaving 0 bases unmatched.

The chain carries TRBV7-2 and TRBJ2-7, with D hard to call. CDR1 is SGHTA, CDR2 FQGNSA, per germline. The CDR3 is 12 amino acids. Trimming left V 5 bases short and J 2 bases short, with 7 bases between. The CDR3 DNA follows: TGTGCCAGCAGCGCCCAGCCCTACGAGCAGTACTTC. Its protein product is CASSAQPYEQYF. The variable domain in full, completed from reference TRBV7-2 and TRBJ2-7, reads GAGVSQSPSNKVTEKGKDVELRCDPISGHTALYWYRQSLGQGLEFLIYFQGNSAPDKSGLPSDRFSAERTGGSVSTLTIQRTQQEDSAVYLCASSAQPYEQYFGPGTRLTVT.

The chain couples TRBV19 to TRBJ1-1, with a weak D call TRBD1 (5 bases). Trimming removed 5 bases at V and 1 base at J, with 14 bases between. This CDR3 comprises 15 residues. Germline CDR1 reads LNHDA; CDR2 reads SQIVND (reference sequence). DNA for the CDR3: TGTGCCAGTAGTGAAAAATCGGGGGGGAACACTGAAGCTTTCTTT. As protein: CASSEKSGGNTEAFF.

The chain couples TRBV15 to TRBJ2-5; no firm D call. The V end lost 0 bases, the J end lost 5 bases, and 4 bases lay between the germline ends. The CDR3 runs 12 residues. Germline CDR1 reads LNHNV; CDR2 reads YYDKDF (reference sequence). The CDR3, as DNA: TGTGCCACCAGCAGAGACTCGGAGACCCAGTACTTC. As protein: CATSRDSETQYF.

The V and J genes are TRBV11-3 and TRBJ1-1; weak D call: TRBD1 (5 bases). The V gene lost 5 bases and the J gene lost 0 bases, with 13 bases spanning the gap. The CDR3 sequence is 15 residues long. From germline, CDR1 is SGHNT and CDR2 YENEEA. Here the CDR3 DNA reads TGTGCCAGCAGCCCCGGCGGGGACCTGAACACTGAAGCTTTCTTT. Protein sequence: CASSPGGDLNTEAFF.

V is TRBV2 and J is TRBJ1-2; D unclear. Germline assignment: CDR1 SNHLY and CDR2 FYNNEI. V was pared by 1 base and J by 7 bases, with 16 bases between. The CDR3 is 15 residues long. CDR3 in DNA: TGTGCCAGCAGTGAAGGGGAGGATACTATGCCTGGCTACACCTTC. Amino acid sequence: CASSEGEDTMPGYTF.

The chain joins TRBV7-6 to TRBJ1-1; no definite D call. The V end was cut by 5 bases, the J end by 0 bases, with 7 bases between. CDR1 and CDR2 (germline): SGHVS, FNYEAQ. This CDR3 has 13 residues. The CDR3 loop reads CASSPSMNTEAFF. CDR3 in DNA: TGTGCCAGCAGCCCAAGTATGAACACTGAAGCTTTCTTT.

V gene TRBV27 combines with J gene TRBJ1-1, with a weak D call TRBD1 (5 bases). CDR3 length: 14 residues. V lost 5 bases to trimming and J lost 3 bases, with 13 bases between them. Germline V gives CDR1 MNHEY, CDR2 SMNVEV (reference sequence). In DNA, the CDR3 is TGTGCCAGCAGTCACCAGAGGGACGACACTGAAGCTTTCTTT. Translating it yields CASSHQRDDTEAFF.

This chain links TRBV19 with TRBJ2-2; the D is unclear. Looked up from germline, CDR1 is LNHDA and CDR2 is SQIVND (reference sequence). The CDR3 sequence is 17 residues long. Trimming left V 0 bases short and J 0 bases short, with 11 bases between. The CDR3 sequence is CASSIDLLDPNTGELFF. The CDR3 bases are TGTGCCAGTAGTATAGATCTTTTGGATCCGAACACCGGGGAGCTGTTTTTT.

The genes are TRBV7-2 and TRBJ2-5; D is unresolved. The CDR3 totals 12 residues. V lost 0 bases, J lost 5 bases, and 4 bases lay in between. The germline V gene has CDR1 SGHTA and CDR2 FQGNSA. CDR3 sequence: CASSLALETQYF. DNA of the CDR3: TGTGCCAGCAGCTTAGCCCTGGAGACCCAGTACTTC.